The sequence of this T cell receptor beta chain was determined in a study of PD-L1 blockade in urothelial cancer. On the study more broadly: In terms of prior chemotherapy, patients had received 0 to 3 regimens. The researchers analyzed blood 3 weeks (second dose) and 6 weeks after treatment start.

This clone has more than one count but fewer than ten. Clones were sequenced by immunoSEQ multiplex PCR, and TCRdb holds only the in-frame ones, with some missing. The table has 30,000 to 50,000 clones, more than 85% seen once. Noted time point: pretreatment peripheral blood. Patient disease was locally advanced or metastatic urothelial carcinoma. The CDR3 loop spans 15 amino acids. J was trimmed by 0 bases and V by 5 bases; bases with no gene match: 5. The V gene's germline CDR1 is LNHDA and CDR2 SQIVND (reference sequence). This chain joins TRBV19 and TRBJ1-2, with 8 bases that match TRBD1. The source material was PBMCs, sampled around atezolizumab (anti-PD-L1) treatment. The clonotype originates from a woman aged 55-69 years with urothelial cancer. CDR3 coding DNA: TGTGCCAGTAGTCCAGGACAGGGTCCTAACTATGGCTACACCTTC. It translates to CASSPGQGPNYGYTF.